Following are 30 T cell receptor beta chains from one sample sequenced in a study of T cells after yellow fever vaccination. In TCRdb, the 5' RACE reads were re-called with MiXCR into one record per CDR3 protein. Counted here are approximately 330,000 distinct CDR3 sequences, roughly 4.3% occurring once; the ten biggest clones make up 20% to 25%. This material consisted of PBMCs, taken 5 days after the yellow fever booster vaccination. These receptor sequences come from a man between 18 and 35 years old who received the YFV17D yellow fever vaccine.

DNA of the CDR3: TGCGCCAGCAGCCAGGGGACATCTGGGGCCAACGTCCTGACTTTC. This codes for CASSQGTSGANVLTF. The chain carries TRBV5-1 and TRBJ2-6; TRBD1 is a possible D gene (6 bases). V lost 4 bases and J lost 1, with 9 bases in between. The CDR3 loop spans 15 amino acids. Germline lookup yields CDR1 SGHRS and CDR2 YFSETQ.

This clonotype has more than one count but fewer than ten. The gene calls are TRBV10-3 and TRBJ1-6, with 7 bases that match TRBD1. Unmatched junction bases numbered 4, after V lost 10 bases and J lost 7 bases. The germline V gene has CDR1 ENHRY and CDR2 SYGVKD. CDR3 length equals 12 residues. CDR3 residues: CATGTENSPLHF. Written as DNA, the CDR3 is TGTGCCACAGGGACAGAGAATTCACCCCTCCACTTT.

This clonotype was detected ten times or more. The gene calls are TRBV9 and TRBJ1-1, with D unclear. The CDR3 sequence is 13 residues long. V lost 3 bases, J lost 5 bases, and 11 bases lay in between. In germline, CDR1 is SGDLS, CDR2 YYNGEE. The CDR3 DNA reads as TGTGCCAGCAGCGAAGAAGGTATTACTGAAGCTTTCTTT. Translation gives CASSEEGITEAFF.

The DNA of the CDR3 is TGTGCCAGCAGCCAAGATATGGGCGCTGGAGAAGGAGAGCAGTACTTC. This codes for CASSQDMGAGEGEQYF. The chain carries TRBV3-2 and TRBJ2-7. TRBV3-2 is classified as a pseudogene. CDR3 size: 16 residues.

Worth noting for this clonotype: Compared with germline, one end of the junction differs, possibly owing to a read error. The rearrangement uses TRBV15 and TRBJ1-2, with no clear D. The CDR3 is 15 amino acids. The germline CDR1 and CDR2 sequences are LNHNV and YYDKDF (reference sequence). The CDR3 reads CATSRDRPSNYGYTF. In nucleotides, the CDR3 is TGTGCCACCAGCAGAGATCGACCGTCTAATTATGGCTACACCTTC.

The chain couples TRBV28 to TRBJ2-3, with TRBD1 matching over 7 bases. Germline assignment: CDR1 MDHEN and CDR2 SYDVKM. The J segment lost 2 bases and the V segment lost 4 bases, leaving 6 bases of the junction unmatched. The length of the CDR3 is 15 residues. CDR3 sequence reads: CASSSPGQYTDTQYF. DNA for the CDR3: TGTGCCAGCAGTTCCCCGGGACAGTACACAGATACGCAGTATTTT.

This clonotype showed up many times. The chain recombines TRBV25-1 with TRBJ2-3; 7 bases map to TRBD1. The CDR3 has 15 residues. The trim removed 4 bases at V and 2 bases at J, leaving 6 bases unmatched. In germline, CDR1 is MGHDK, CDR2 SYGVNS. The CDR3 spells CASSAPGTDTDTQYF. As DNA, the CDR3 is TGTGCCAGCAGTGCCCCCGGGACAGACACAGATACGCAGTATTTT. Using reference TRBV25-1 and TRBJ2-3 for the parts outside the CDR3, the full variable domain is EADIYQTPRYLVIGTGKKITLECSQTMGHDKMYWYQQDPGMELHLIHYSYGVNSTEKGDLSSESTVSRIRTEHFPLTLESARPSHTSQYLCASSAPGTDTDTQYFGPGTRLTVL.

The V and J genes are TRBV7-2 and TRBJ2-1; D is unclear. Germline V gene lookup returns CDR1 SGHTA and CDR2 FQGNSA. The CDR3 sequence is 12 residues long. The germline V and J ends were trimmed by 3 bases and 9 bases, with 9 bases remaining between them. Written as DNA, the CDR3 is TGTGCCAGCAGCTTCCGGTATGGTGAGCAGTTCTTC. Translation: CASSFRYGEQFF.

The chain uses TRBV20-1 and TRBJ2-7, with 7 bases that match TRBD2. This CDR3 contains 13 residues. The germline V gene has CDR1 DFQATT and CDR2 SNEGSKA (reference sequence). V lost 2 bases, J lost 2 bases, and 3 bases stayed unmatched. The CDR3 nucleotides read TGCAGTGCTAGAAGACTAGCCCCCTACGAGCAGTACTTC. This gives the protein CSARRLAPYEQYF.

V gene TRBV30 combines with J gene TRBJ2-5; D is unresolved. The CDR3 extends over 13 amino acids. Germline CDR1 is GTSNPN and CDR2 is SVGIG (reference sequence). V was shortened by 0 bases and J by 1 base, with 6 bases between the two germline ends. CDR3 in amino acids: CAWSVAAQETQYF. CDR3 coding DNA: TGTGCCTGGAGTGTGGCAGCCCAAGAGACCCAGTACTTC. The variable domain in full, with the rest retrieved from reference TRBV30 and TRBJ2-5, is SQTIHQWPATLVQPVGSPLSLECTVEGTSNPNLYWYRQAAGRGLQLLFYSVGIGQISSEVPQNLSASRPQDRQFILSSKKLLLSDSGFYLCAWSVAAQETQYFGPGTRLLVL.

This clonotype was observed a few times. The chain employs TRBV12-3 or TRBV12-4 and TRBJ1-5, with D possibly being TRBD1 (6 bases). Trimming shortened V by 3 bases and J by 9 bases, and 18 bases separated the two germline ends. This CDR3 contains 15 residues. DNA for the CDR3: TGTGCCAGCAGTTTTCGCCAGGGGACGGTGCGGCCCCAGCATTTT. Translation: CASSFRQGTVRPQHF.

There are many counts of this clonotype. V and J are TRBV5-1 and TRBJ2-5; 10 bases match TRBD2. The V segment lost 0 bases and the J segment 5 bases; nucleotides outside the gene matches: 1. The CDR3 is 14 amino acids. The germline CDR1 and CDR2 sequences are SGHRS and YFSETQ. The CDR3 region has the DNA TGCGCCAGCAGCTTGGAGGGACTAGCGGAGACCCAGTACTTC. Translation: CASSLEGLAETQYF.

This clonotype occurred a few times. CDR3 residues: CASSARGLARADTQYF. The CDR3 nucleotides read TGTGCCAGCAGCGCCCGGGGACTCGCGAGGGCAGATACGCAGTATTTT. The genes are TRBV12-3 or TRBV12-4 and TRBJ2-3; TRBD2 is a possible D gene (6 bases). This CDR3 comprises 16 residues. Trimming shortened V by 6 bases and J by 4 bases, and 20 bases separated the two germline ends.

The chain joins TRBV7-9 to TRBJ2-2; 7 nucleotides line up with TRBD1. The V gene end was trimmed by 5 bases and the J gene end by 6 bases; junction bases not matched to a gene: 9. The CDR3 totals 15 residues. Germline loops: CDR1 SEHNR, CDR2 FQNEAQ (reference sequence). CDR3 sequence reads: CASSPQGPAAGELFF. CDR3 sequence (DNA): TGTGCCAGCAGCCCACAGGGGCCGGCGGCCGGGGAGCTGTTTTTT.

This sequence joins TRBV27 and TRBJ2-6, with D perhaps matching TRBD1 (5 bases). The CDR3 is 16 amino acids. Germline CDR1 is MNHEY and CDR2 is SMNVEV (reference sequence). Between the trimmed V and J ends, which lost 1 base and 0 bases, there was a span of 7 bases. In nucleotides, the CDR3 is TGTGCCAGCAGTTTATGGGGCAGCTCTGGGGCCAACGTCCTGACTTTC. As protein: CASSLWGSSGANVLTF.

In this sample, this clonotype turned up many times. This sequence joins TRBV10-2 and TRBJ2-5; D may be TRBD1 or TRBD2 (5 bases each). Germline assignment: CDR1 WSHSY and CDR2 SAAADI. CDR3 length: 12 residues. V was cut by 9 bases and J by 6 bases, with 14 bases left in between. Here the CDR3 reads CASGDVLKTQYF. The CDR3 coding sequence is TGCGCCAGTGGGGACGTTCTAAAGACCCAGTACTTC.

This clonotype came up a few times. This chain links TRBV28 with TRBJ1-5, with TRBD1 identical over 8 bases. Per germline, CDR1 MDHEN and CDR2 SYDVKM. The CDR3 consists of 14 residues. The V gene end was trimmed by 5 bases and the J gene end by 7 bases; junction bases not matched to a gene: 7. CDR3 sequence reads: CASSGGQGSQPQHF. Here the CDR3 DNA reads TGTGCCAGCAGTGGTGGACAGGGAAGCCAGCCCCAGCATTTT.

The sample holds many counts of this clonotype. This chain joins TRBV6-1 and TRBJ2-7, with D perhaps being TRBD1 or TRBD2 (5 bases each). Trimming removed 8 bases at V and 0 bases at J, with 14 bases between. The CDR3 is 14 residues long. The germline CDR1 and CDR2 sequences are MNHNS and SASEGT. The CDR3 is CASPRPGSSYEQYV. The CDR3 coding sequence is TGTGCCAGCCCCCGGCCAGGGAGCTCCTACGAGCAGTACGTC.

This clonotype appeared a few times. The V gene is TRBV4-1, the J gene TRBJ2-5, with TRBD2 matching over 7 bases. The length of the CDR3 is 14 residues. Germline loops: CDR1 MGHRA, CDR2 YSYEKL. V lost 1 base, J lost 5 bases, and 4 bases stayed unmatched. The CDR3 loop is CASSQVAGAETQYF. For the CDR3, the DNA is TGCGCCAGCAGCCAAGTGGCGGGAGCGGAGACCCAGTACTTC.

CDR3 region: CASSLQDLRRGGNEQFF. CDR3 coding DNA: TGTGCCAGCAGCTTACAGGACCTACGGCGGGGGGGGAATGAGCAGTTCTTC. The V call is TRBV7-8, the J call TRBJ2-1; TRBD2 matches at 9 bases. Germline V lookup: CDR1 SGHVS, CDR2 FQNEAQ. V gave up 2 bases and J gave up 7 bases; unmatched junction bases: 12. CDR3 length: 17 amino acids.

This clonotype was counted between two and nine times. The V and J genes are TRBV9 and TRBJ2-3; 13 bases fit TRBD2. After removal of 3 bases from V and 7 bases from J, the junction contained 5 bases not matched to a gene. Germline values: CDR1 SGDLS, CDR2 YYNGEE. The CDR3 runs 15 residues. The CDR3 bases are TGTGCCAGCAGCGACGGACTAGCGGGGGAATATACGCAGTATTTT. Its protein is CASSDGLAGEYTQYF.

This chain uses TRBV5-6 with TRBJ2-7; 7 nucleotides agree with TRBD1. V lost 0 bases, J lost 3 bases, and 6 bases stayed unmatched. Germline V gene sequence: CDR1 SGHDT, CDR2 YYEEEE. The CDR3 is 15 amino acids. The CDR3 nucleotides are TGTGCCAGCAGCTTGGGAACTCGACAGGGCTACGAGCAGTACGTC. Protein product: CASSLGTRQGYEQYV.

This clonotype was seen a few times. This chain joins TRBV20-1 and TRBJ2-3; D perhaps matches TRBD2 (7 bases). The length of the CDR3 is 12 residues. CDR1 is DFQATT and CDR2 is SNEGSKA in the germline V gene (reference sequence). Deletions cut 6 bases from V and 6 bases from J, with 13 bases between. The CDR3 spells CSAGGPADTQYF. DNA for the CDR3: TGCAGTGCCGGGGGGCCGGCGGATACGCAGTATTTT.

This clonotype was seen a few times. The chain employs TRBV25-1 and TRBJ2-3; unclear D gene. V was trimmed by 1 base and J by 6 bases, leaving 14 bases between them. Germline CDR1 and CDR2: MGHDK and SYGVNS. This CDR3 region has 15 residues. CDR3 nucleotides: TGTGCCAGCAGTGAATCGCCTGTGCTTTCGGATACGCAGTATTTT. Translating it yields CASSESPVLSDTQYF.

This clonotype has a handful of counts. The chain combines TRBV20-1 with TRBJ2-1; D is perhaps TRBD2 (6 bases). Germline V gives CDR1 DFQATT, CDR2 SNEGSKA (reference sequence). This CDR3 is 14 amino acids long. Trimming cost V 5 bases and J 9 bases, with 20 bases left between them. CDR3 protein: CSASAAGLLSEQFF. The DNA for the CDR3 is TGCAGTGCTTCGGCTGCGGGGCTACTGTCTGAGCAGTTCTTC.

This clonotype appeared many times. The chain couples TRBV5-4 to TRBJ1-6, with a weak D call TRBD1 (6 bases). The V and J ends lost 4 bases and 3 bases respectively, with 11 bases between them. In germline, CDR1 is SGHNT, CDR2 YYREEE (reference sequence). The CDR3 runs 15 residues. The CDR3 spells CASSPTGNYNSPLHF. CDR3 DNA sequence: TGTGCCAGCAGCCCAACAGGGAACTATAATTCACCCCTCCACTTT.

This clonotype was counted ten times or more. The CDR3 loop is CASSLGTSGVGDTQYF. DNA of the CDR3: TGTGCCAGCAGCCTCGGGACTAGCGGGGTTGGGGATACGCAGTATTTT. The rearrangement uses TRBV7-3 and TRBJ2-3, with 13 bases identical to TRBD2. Looked up from germline, CDR1 is SGHTA and CDR2 is FQGTGA. V shed 5 bases and J 6 bases; nucleotides not matched to a gene: 8. The CDR3 has 16 residues. The full variable domain, completed using reference TRBV7-3 and TRBJ2-3, is GAGVSQTPSNKVTEKGKYVELRCDPISGHTALYWYRQSLGQGPEFLIYFQGTGAADDSGLPNDRFFAVRPEGSVSTLKIQRTERGDSAVYLCASSLGTSGVGDTQYFGPGTRLTVL.

The V call is TRBV6-2 or TRBV6-3, the J call TRBJ1-1; D is unclear. The CDR3 sequence is 14 residues long. Germline CDR1 MNHEY, CDR2 SVGEGT. Trimming left V 6 bases short and J 4 bases short, with 15 bases between. This CDR3 is CASSRRRLSTEAFF. The CDR3 DNA follows: TGTGCCAGCAGCCGTAGGCGGTTGAGCACTGAAGCTTTCTTT.

This clonotype was detected ten times or more. V is TRBV7-2 and J is TRBJ2-7, with 7 bases identical to TRBD1. CDR1 and CDR2 (germline): SGHTA, FQGNSA. The CDR3 is 14 residues long. With V trimmed by 2 bases and J by 5 bases, 6 bases remained unmatched. In DNA, the CDR3 is TGTGCCAGCAGCTTAAAACAGGGGTTCGACGAGCAGTACTTC. Protein sequence: CASSLKQGFDEQYF.

This clonotype appeared a single time. A single base separates this from a much larger clone, so it may be a read error. This chain links TRBV27 with TRBJ2-3; D not resolved. The CDR3 consists of 13 residues. Germline CDR1 reads MNHEY; CDR2 reads SMNVEV (reference sequence). The DNA for the CDR3 is TGTGCCAGCAGTTATATGACGGTTGGTGCGCATTATTTT. It codes for CASSYMTVGAHYF.